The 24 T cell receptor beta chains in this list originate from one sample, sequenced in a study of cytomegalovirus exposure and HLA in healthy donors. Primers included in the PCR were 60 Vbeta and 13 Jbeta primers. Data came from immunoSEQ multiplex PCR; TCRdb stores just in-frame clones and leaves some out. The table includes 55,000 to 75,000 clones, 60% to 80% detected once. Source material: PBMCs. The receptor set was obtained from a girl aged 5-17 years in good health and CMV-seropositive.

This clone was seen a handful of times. CDR3 DNA sequence: TGTGCCAGCAGTTTAAACAGGGTGAACACTGAAGCTTTCTTT. It yields the protein CASSLNRVNTEAFF. The chain joins TRBV27 to TRBJ1-1, with D maybe TRBD1 (6 bases). Looked up from germline, CDR1 is MNHEY and CDR2 is SMNVEV (reference sequence). The CDR3 runs to 14 residues. V lost 2 bases to trimming and J lost 0 bases, with 7 bases between them.

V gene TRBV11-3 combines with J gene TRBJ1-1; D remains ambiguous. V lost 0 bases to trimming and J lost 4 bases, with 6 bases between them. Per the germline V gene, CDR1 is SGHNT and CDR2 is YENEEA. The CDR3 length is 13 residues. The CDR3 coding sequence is TGTGCCAGCAGCTTAGAGGACTCCACTGAAGCTTTCTTT. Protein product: CASSLEDSTEAFF.

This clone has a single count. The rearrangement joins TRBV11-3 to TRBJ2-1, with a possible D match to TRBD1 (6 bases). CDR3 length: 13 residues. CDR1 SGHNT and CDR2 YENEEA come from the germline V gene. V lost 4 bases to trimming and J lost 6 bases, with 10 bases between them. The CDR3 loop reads CASSSRGRNEQFF. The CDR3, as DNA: TGTGCCAGCAGCTCCAGGGGCCGCAATGAGCAGTTCTTC.

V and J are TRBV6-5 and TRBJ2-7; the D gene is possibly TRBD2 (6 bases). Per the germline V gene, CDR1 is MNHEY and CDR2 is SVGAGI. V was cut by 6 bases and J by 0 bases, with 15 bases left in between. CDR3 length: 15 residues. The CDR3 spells CASRTIADSSYEQYF. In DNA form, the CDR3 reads TGTGCCAGCAGGACTATAGCGGATAGCTCCTACGAGCAGTACTTC.

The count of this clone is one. DNA for the CDR3: TGCGCCAGCAGTGGGGTTGTATGGGAGGGGAAAGAGACCCAGTACTTC. Encoded protein: CASSGVVWEGKETQYF. V is TRBV10-2 and J is TRBJ2-5; 7 bases align to TRBD2. J was trimmed by 3 bases and V by 4 bases; bases with no gene match: 11. The germline gives CDR1 WSHSY, CDR2 SAAADI. The CDR3 has 16 residues.

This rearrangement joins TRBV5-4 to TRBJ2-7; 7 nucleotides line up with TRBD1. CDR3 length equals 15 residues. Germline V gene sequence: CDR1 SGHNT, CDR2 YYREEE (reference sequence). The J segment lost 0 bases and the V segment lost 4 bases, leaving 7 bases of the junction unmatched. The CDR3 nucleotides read TGTGCCAGCAGCCCAGCCAGGGGGATCTCCTACGAGCAGTACTTC. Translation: CASSPARGISYEQYF.

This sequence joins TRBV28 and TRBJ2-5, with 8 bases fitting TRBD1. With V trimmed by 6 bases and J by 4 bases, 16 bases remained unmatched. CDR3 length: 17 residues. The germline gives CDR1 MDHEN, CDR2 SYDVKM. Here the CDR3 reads CASRIPGRTGMVETQYF. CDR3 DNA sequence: TGTGCCAGCAGAATCCCCGGACGGACAGGGATGGTAGAGACCCAGTACTTC.

CDR3 sequence reads: CAIRAGGLQETQYF. In nucleotides, the CDR3 is TGTGCCATCAGGGCGGGGGGCTTACAAGAGACCCAGTACTTC. The chain couples TRBV10-3 to TRBJ2-5; 8 bases fit TRBD2. The CDR3 sequence is 14 residues long. Germline V gene data show CDR1 as ENHRY and CDR2 as SYGVKD. With 6 bases clipped from V and 2 bases from J, the junction kept 5 bases outside the gene matches.

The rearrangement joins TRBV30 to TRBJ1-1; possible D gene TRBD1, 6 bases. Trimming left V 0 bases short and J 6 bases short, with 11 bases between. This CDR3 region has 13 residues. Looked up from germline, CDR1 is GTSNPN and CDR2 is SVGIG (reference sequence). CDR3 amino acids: CAWSVSQGAEAFF. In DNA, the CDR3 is TGTGCCTGGAGTGTCTCACAGGGCGCTGAAGCTTTCTTT.

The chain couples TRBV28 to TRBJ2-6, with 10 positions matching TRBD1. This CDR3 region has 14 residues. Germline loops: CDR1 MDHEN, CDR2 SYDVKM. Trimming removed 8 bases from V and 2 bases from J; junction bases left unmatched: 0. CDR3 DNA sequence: TGTGCCAGCGGGACAGGGGCTGGGGCCAACGTCCTGACTTTC. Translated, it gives CASGTGAGANVLTF. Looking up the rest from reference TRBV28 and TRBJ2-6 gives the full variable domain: DVKVTQSSRYLVKRTGEKVFLECVQDMDHENMFWYRQDPGLGLRLIYFSYDVKMKEKGDIPEGYSVSREKKERFSLILESASTNQTSMYLCASGTGAGANVLTFGAGSRLTVL.

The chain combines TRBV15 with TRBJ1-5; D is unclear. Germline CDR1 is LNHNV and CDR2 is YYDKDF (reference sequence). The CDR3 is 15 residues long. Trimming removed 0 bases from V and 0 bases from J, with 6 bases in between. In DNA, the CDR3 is TGTGCCACCAGCAGAGATCCCTCTAGCAATCAGCCCCAGCATTTT. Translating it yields CATSRDPSSNQPQHF.

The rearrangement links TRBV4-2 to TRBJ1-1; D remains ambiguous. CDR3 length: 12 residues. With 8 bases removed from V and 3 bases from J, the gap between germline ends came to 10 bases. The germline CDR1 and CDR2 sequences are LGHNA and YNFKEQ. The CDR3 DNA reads TGTGCCAGCGGAGGGTCCCACACTGAAGCTTTCTTT. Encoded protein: CASGGSHTEAFF.

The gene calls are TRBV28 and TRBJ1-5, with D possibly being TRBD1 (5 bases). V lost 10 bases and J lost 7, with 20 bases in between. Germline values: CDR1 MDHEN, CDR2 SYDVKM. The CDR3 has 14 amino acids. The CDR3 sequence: CATSLDSFGQPQHF. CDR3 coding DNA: TGTGCCACCTCCCTCGACAGCTTTGGGCAGCCCCAGCATTTT.

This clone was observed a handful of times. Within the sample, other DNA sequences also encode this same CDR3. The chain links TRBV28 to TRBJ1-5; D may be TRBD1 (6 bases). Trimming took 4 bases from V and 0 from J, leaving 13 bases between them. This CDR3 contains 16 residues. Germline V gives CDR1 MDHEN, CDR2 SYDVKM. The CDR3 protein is CASSSLEGGSNQPQHF. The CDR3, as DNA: TGTGCCAGCAGTTCCCTGGAAGGGGGTAGCAATCAGCCCCAGCATTTT.

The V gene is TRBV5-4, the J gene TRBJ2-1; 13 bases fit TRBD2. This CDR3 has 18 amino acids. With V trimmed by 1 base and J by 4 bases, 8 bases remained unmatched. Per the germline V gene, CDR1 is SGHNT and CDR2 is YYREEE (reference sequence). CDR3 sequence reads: CASSLTSGGGPEYNEQFF. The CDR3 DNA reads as TGTGCCAGCAGCTTGACTAGCGGGGGGGGTCCGGAATACAATGAGCAGTTCTTC.

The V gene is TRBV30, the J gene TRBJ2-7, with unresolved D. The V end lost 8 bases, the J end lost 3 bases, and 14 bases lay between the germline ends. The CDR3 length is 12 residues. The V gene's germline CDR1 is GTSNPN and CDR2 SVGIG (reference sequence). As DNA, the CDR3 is TGTGCCGCCGGAGTGACGGGCTACGAGCAGTACTTC. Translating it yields CAAGVTGYEQYF.

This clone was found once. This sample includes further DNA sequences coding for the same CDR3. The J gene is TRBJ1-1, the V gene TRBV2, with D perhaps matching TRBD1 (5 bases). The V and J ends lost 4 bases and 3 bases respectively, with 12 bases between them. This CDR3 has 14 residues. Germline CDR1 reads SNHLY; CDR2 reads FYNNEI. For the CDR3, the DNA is TGTGCCAGCAGTGCCTATGGCAGGGACACTGAAGCTTTCTTT. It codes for CASSAYGRDTEAFF.

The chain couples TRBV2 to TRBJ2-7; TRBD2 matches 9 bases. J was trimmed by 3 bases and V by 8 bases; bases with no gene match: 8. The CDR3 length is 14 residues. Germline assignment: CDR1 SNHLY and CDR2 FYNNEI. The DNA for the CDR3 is TGTGCCAGCCGCGGGGGACTAGCATACTACGAGCAGTACTTC. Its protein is CASRGGLAYYEQYF.

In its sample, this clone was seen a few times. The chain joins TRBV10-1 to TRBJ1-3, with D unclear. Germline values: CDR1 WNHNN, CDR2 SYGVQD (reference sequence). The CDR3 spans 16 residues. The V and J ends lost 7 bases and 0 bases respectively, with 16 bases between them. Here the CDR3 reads CASTKGRFNSGNTIYF. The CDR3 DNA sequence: TGCGCCAGCACCAAAGGGAGGTTTAACTCTGGAAACACCATATATTTT.

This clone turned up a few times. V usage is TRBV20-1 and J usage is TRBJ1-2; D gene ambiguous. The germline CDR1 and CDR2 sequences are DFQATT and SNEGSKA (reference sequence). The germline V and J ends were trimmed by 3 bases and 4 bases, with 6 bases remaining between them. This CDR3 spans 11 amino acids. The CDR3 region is CSASLAYGYTF. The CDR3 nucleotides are TGCAGTGCTAGTCTAGCCTATGGCTACACCTTC.

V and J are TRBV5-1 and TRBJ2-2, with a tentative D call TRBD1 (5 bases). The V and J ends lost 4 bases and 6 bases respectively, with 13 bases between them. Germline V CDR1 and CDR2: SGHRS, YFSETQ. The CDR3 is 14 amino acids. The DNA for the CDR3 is TGCGCCAGCAGCGGAACTATGACAGCCGGGGAGCTGTTTTTT. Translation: CASSGTMTAGELFF.

The chain's CDR3 is CASSSRSSYNEQFF. For the CDR3, the DNA is TGTGCCAGCAGCTCAAGGAGCTCCTACAATGAGCAGTTCTTC. This sequence joins TRBV5-4 and TRBJ2-1; unclear D gene. Trimming removed 3 bases from V and 0 bases from J, with 7 bases in between. From germline, CDR1 is SGHNT and CDR2 YYREEE (reference sequence). The CDR3 consists of 14 residues.

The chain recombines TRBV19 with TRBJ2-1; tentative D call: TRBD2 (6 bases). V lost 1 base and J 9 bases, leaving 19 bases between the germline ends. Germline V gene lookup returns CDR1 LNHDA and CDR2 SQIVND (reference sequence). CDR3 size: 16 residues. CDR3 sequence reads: CASSIALDGGWGEQFF. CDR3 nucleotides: TGTGCCAGTAGTATAGCCCTCGATGGAGGGTGGGGTGAGCAGTTCTTC.

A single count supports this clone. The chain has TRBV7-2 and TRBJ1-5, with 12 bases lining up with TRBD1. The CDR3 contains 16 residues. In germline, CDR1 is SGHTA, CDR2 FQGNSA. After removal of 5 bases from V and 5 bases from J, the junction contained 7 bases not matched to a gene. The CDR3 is CASSKGQGALDQPQHF. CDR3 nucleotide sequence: TGTGCCAGCAGCAAGGGACAGGGGGCGTTGGATCAGCCCCAGCATTTT.